The TCR beta chain under discussion was sequenced for a study of cytomegalovirus exposure and HLA in healthy donors. At the level of the study: Across 350 to 500 genotyped donors, 65% to 90% landed in the Caucasian-associated ancestry cluster.

This CDR3 has 15 amino acids. Losses at the gene ends were 6 bases for V and 1 base for J; bases not matched to a gene: 2. Germline assignment: CDR1 MNHEY and CDR2 SVGAGI. The PCR had 60 Vbeta and 13 Jbeta primers. Only in-frame clones appear in the TCRdb table, and some are missing; sequencing was by immunoSEQ multiplex PCR. Among under 70,000 clones listed, approximately 84% were seen once. The TCR comes from a man aged 45 to 65 in good health and CMV-seronegative. The chain couples TRBV6-5 to TRBJ2-2, with 10 bases identical to TRBD2. The specimen sequenced was PBMCs. This CDR3 is CASRRLAGNTGELFF. The CDR3 DNA reads as TGTGCCAGCAGACGACTAGCGGGGAACACCGGGGAGCTGTTTTTT.